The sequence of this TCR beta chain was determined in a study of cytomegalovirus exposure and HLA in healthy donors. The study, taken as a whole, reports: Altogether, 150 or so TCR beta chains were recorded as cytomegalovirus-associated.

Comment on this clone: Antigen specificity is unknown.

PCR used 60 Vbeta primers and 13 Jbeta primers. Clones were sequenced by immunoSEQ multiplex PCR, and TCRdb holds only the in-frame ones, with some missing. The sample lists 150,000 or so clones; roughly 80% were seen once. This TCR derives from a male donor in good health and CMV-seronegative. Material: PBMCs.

The CDR3 sequence: CSVYLTGSNYEQYF. The CDR3 DNA is TGCAGCGTTTACCTGACAGGCAGTAACTACGAGCAGTACTTC. The chain links TRBV29-1 to TRBJ2-7; tentatively, D is TRBD1 (6 bases). V shed 5 bases and J shed 3 bases, with 17 bases lying between them. The V gene's germline CDR1 is SQVTM and CDR2 ANQGSEA. The CDR3 is 14 amino acids.